The T cell receptor (beta chain) described here comes from a study of T-cell memory formation after mild COVID-19. The CDR3 extends over 15 amino acids. Trimming took off 5 bases at V and 8 bases at J, with 18 bases between the two ends. Germline V gene lookup returns CDR1 SGHTA and CDR2 FQGTGA. TCRdb called the 5' RACE reads again in MiXCR, with one record for every CDR3 protein. The data show approximately 100,000 distinct CDR3 sequences, around 10% seen once. The sequence was collected from a man aged 18 to 29 who had mild COVID-19 (a few samples of this study predate the infection). Cell type and time point are not known. The sequenced sample consisted of PBMCs or a T cell subset sorted from them (not recorded which). This chain joins TRBV7-3 and TRBJ1-4; D remains ambiguous. CDR3 in DNA: TGTGCCAGCAGCCATACAATCGAAATGGGAGAAAAACTGTTTTTT. Translation gives CASSHTIEMGEKLFF.